Reported below is one T cell receptor beta chain. This entry comes from a study of T cell changes during pregnancy in multiple sclerosis. Using immunoSEQ multiplex PCR, the repertoire was profiled, and TCRdb retains in-frame clones only, with some absent. The sample shows 30,000 to 40,000 clones, almost 90% of them seen only once. The CDR3 runs to 16 residues. The ends lost 6 bases at V and 0 bases at J; junction bases unmatched: 1. Germline CDR1 is SGHAT and CDR2 is FQNNGV. The sequence was collected from a female donor with multiple sclerosis, enrolled in a pregnancy study. The sample here was CD4+ T cells from peripheral blood mononuclear cells, taken in the second trimester of pregnancy. The genes are TRBV11-2 and TRBJ2-6, with 11 bases aligning to TRBD2. The chain's CDR3 is CASRGTSGSGANVLTF. The CDR3 nucleotides are TGTGCCAGCAGGGGGACTAGCGGCTCTGGGGCCAACGTCCTGACTTTC.